A single sample gave rise to the 25 T cell receptor beta chains below, sequenced in a study of sequential checkpoint blockade in melanoma (dated by TCRdb to between 2018 and 2020). The library was generated by the immunoSEQ multiplex PCR assay. TCRdb carries this immuneACCESS record with in-frame sequences only. Its versions omit some clonotypes, under half of them owing to an unresolved V gene in the studies checked, with the rest unexplained. For this sample the table gives roughly 20,000 clones, of which roughly 25% were detected only once. The leading ten clones occupy around 6.7% of the sample. What this sample's treatment or condition label stands for: randomized to nivolumab then ipilimumab (arm A) or the reverse (arm B). Sequences were derived from tumor tissue (inferred from file names), sampled from a patient given nivolumab and ipilimumab in sequence. The receptors shown here come from a human donor with melanoma.

This clone was recorded at least ten times. The gene calls are TRBV11-3 and TRBJ1-1; TRBD1 aligns across 7 bases. Germline V gene sequence: CDR1 SGHNT, CDR2 YENEEA. Losses at the gene ends were 5 bases for V and 1 base for J; bases not matched to a gene: 4. This CDR3 region has 14 residues. For the CDR3, the DNA is TGTGCCAGCAGCCTCGGGACAGCGAACACTGAAGCTTTCTTT. Translated: CASSLGTANTEAFF.

There are a few counts of this clone. The CDR3 DNA reads as TGTGCCAGCAGCACGGAATGGACTAGCTCCCATGAGCAGTTCTTC. This gives the protein CASSTEWTSSHEQFF. V and J are TRBV9 and TRBJ2-1; the match to TRBD2 covers 8 bases. Per the germline V gene, CDR1 is SGDLS and CDR2 is YYNGEE. This CDR3 contains 15 residues. Trimming at V came to 4 bases and at J to 8 bases, leaving 11 bases not matched to a gene. Based on the CDR3 plus reference TRBV9 and TRBJ2-1, the full variable domain is DSGVTQTPKHLITATGQRVTLRCSPRSGDLSVYWYQQSLDQGLQFLIQYYNGEERAKGNILERFSAQQFPDLHSELNLSSLELGDSALYFCASSTEWTSSHEQFFGPGTRLTVL.

This clone showed up just a few times. The chain employs TRBV6-8 and TRBJ1-1; 7 bases are shared with TRBD1. CDR3 length: 16 amino acids. V was pared by 6 bases and J by 4 bases, with 14 bases of the junction left unmatched. Germline CDR1 and CDR2: MNHGY and SAAAGT. The CDR3 DNA sequence: TGTGCCAGCAGGGAAGGGACAGTGGGGCTAGTCACTGAAGCTTTCTTT. Its translation: CASREGTVGLVTEAFF.

Points on this clone: Other nucleotide sequences from this sample produce the same CDR3. V gene TRBV5-1 combines with J gene TRBJ2-1, with 9 bases aligning to TRBD2. J gave up 4 bases and V 0 bases, and 2 bases lay outside the gene matches. CDR1 SGHRS and CDR2 YFSETQ come from the germline V gene. This CDR3 spans 15 amino acids. DNA of the CDR3: TGCGCCAGCAGCTTGGGAGCGGGGGGTTACAATGAGCAGTTCTTC. This gives the protein CASSLGAGGYNEQFF.

This clone has ten or more counts. The chain uses TRBV9 and TRBJ1-2; TRBD1 is a possible D gene (5 bases). CDR1 and CDR2 from the germline V gene are SGDLS and YYNGEE. CDR3 size: 14 residues. V lost 0 bases to trimming and J lost 7 bases, with 13 bases between them. Here the CDR3 DNA reads TGTGCCAGCAGCGTAGATCGAGGGGACGGTGGCTACACCTTC. It is translated as CASSVDRGDGGYTF.

V gene TRBV11-3 combines with J gene TRBJ2-1; 8 bases fit TRBD2. The V segment lost 7 bases and the J segment 6 bases; nucleotides outside the gene matches: 14. Germline CDR1 SGHNT, CDR2 YENEEA. The CDR3 consists of 16 residues. The CDR3 here is CASINPVAGSGNEQFF. CDR3 DNA sequence: TGTGCCAGCATCAACCCCGTAGCGGGGTCTGGCAATGAGCAGTTCTTC. Using reference TRBV11-3 and TRBJ2-1 for the parts outside the CDR3, the full variable domain is EAGVVQSPRYKIIEKKQPVAFWCNPISGHNTLYWYLQNLGQGPELLIRYENEEAVDDSQLPKDRFSAERLKGVDSTLKIQPAELGDSAVYLCASINPVAGSGNEQFFGPGTRLTVL.

The chain combines TRBV6-8 with TRBJ2-2; D remains ambiguous. The CDR3 length is 15 residues. Germline-derived CDR1 and CDR2 are MNHGY and SAAAGT. The V end was cut by 4 bases, the J end by 0 bases, with 9 bases between. The CDR3 DNA reads TGTGCCAGCAGTTTAGCCATCGCGAACACCGGGGAGCTGTTTTTT. It translates to CASSLAIANTGELFF.

The rearrangement uses TRBV19 and TRBJ1-4; D remains ambiguous. The CDR3 has 16 residues. The germline V gene encodes CDR1 LNHDA and CDR2 SQIVND (reference sequence). The germline V and J ends were trimmed by 5 bases and 2 bases, with 15 bases remaining between them. The CDR3 DNA sequence: TGTGCCAGTAGTGTCGCCCAAACTGCCACTAATGAAAAACTGTTTTTT. Amino acids: CASSVAQTATNEKLFF.

This clone turned up a few times. The CDR3 nucleotides are TGTGCCAGCAGTCTAGGGGGACAGCGAGGGGAGCAGTACTTC. Its protein is CASSLGGQRGEQYF. This rearrangement joins TRBV6-8 to TRBJ2-7, with 7 bases identical to TRBD1. This CDR3 is 14 amino acids long. The V gene end was trimmed by 5 bases and the J gene end by 7 bases; junction bases not matched to a gene: 11. Germline V gene data show CDR1 as MNHGY and CDR2 as SAAAGT.

This chain joins TRBV28 and TRBJ1-5; D is perhaps TRBD1 (5 bases). V lost 5 bases to trimming and J lost 7 bases, with 12 bases between them. This CDR3 contains 13 residues. CDR1 and CDR2 (germline): MDHEN, SYDVKM. CDR3 sequence (DNA): TGTGCCAGCAGTCCTAGGGGTATACAGCCCCAGCATTTT. Amino acid sequence: CASSPRGIQPQHF.

The V and J genes are TRBV18 and TRBJ2-5; tentative D call: TRBD2 (7 bases). The CDR3 loop spans 14 amino acids. Per the germline V gene, CDR1 is KGHSH and CDR2 is LQKENI. V lost 6 bases to trimming and J lost 1 base, with 12 bases between them. The CDR3 DNA sequence: TGTGCCAGCTCGCCGGGGGGCCGCCAAGAGACCCAGTACTTC. It encodes CASSPGGRQETQYF. Based on the CDR3 plus reference TRBV18 and TRBJ2-5, the full variable domain is NAGVMQNPRHLVRRRGQEARLRCSPMKGHSHVYWYRQLPEEGLKFMVYLQKENIIDESGMPKERFSAEFPKEGPSILRIQQVVRGDSAAYFCASSPGGRQETQYFGPGTRLLVL.

This clone was counted at least ten times. At one boundary the junction diverges from the germline segment, which might be a read error. The V gene is TRBV15, the J gene TRBJ2-5; 9 bases fit TRBD1. CDR1 is LNHNV, CDR2 YYDKDF, per germline (reference sequence). The CDR3 sequence is 16 residues long. The CDR3: CASSFQGQGYQETQYF. CDR3 DNA: TGTGCCAGCAGCTTCCAGGGACAGGGCTACCAAGAGACCCAGTACTTC.

The chain has TRBV11-3 and TRBJ2-1; D is unclear. Germline V CDR1 and CDR2: SGHNT, YENEEA. V was trimmed by 5 bases and J by 6 bases, leaving 20 bases between them. This CDR3 is built from 16 residues. This CDR3 reads CASSPEAPRLGNEQFF. DNA for the CDR3: TGTGCCAGCAGCCCAGAGGCCCCGCGCCTGGGCAATGAGCAGTTCTTC.

Note on this clone: One end of the junction does not line up with germline, which may come from a read error. The rearrangement joins TRBV6-8 to TRBJ2-7; 7 nucleotides match TRBD1. Germline lookup yields CDR1 MNHGY and CDR2 SAAAGT. The CDR3 runs to 15 residues. This CDR3 reads CAISSVAGGTYEQYF. The CDR3 DNA follows: TGTGCCATCAGTTCGGTCGCAGGGGGTACGTACGAGCAGTACTTC.

In this sample, this clone turned up a few times. The chain uses TRBV12-1 and TRBJ1-2. TRBV12-1 is reported as a pseudogene. This CDR3 is built from 13 residues. The CDR3 DNA is TGTGCCAGCAGCCCGGGGGGACCACGGGGCTACACCTTC. This gives the protein CASSPGGPRGYTF.

This clone was seen a handful of times. The V gene is TRBV9, the J gene TRBJ1-1, with D tentatively TRBD1 (6 bases). The CDR3 has 14 residues. V lost 4 bases to trimming and J lost 4 bases, with 14 bases between them. From germline, CDR1 is SGDLS and CDR2 YYNGEE. CDR3 residues: CASSPKGVPTEAFF. CDR3 nucleotides: TGTGCCAGCAGCCCTAAGGGGGTACCCACTGAAGCTTTCTTT.

This clone was observed a few times. V is TRBV6-8 and J is TRBJ2-7, with D perhaps TRBD1 (5 bases). Trimming took 0 bases from V and 4 from J, leaving 13 bases between them. Germline V gene sequence: CDR1 MNHGY, CDR2 SAAAGT. This CDR3 is 15 amino acids long. The CDR3 coding sequence is TGTGCCAGCAGTTACTCGAAGGGGTCGCCATACGAGCAGTACTTC. Its protein is CASSYSKGSPYEQYF.

This clone was picked up a small number of times. The gene calls are TRBV6-8 and TRBJ1-2; D is uncertain. CDR1 is MNHGY, CDR2 SAAAGT, per germline. The CDR3 length is 14 residues. V was shortened by 5 bases and J by 5 bases, with 15 bases between the two germline ends. In DNA form, the CDR3 reads TGTGCCAGCAGTGATACACCAGTAGGGTATGGCTACACCTTC. It specifies CASSDTPVGYGYTF.

The sample holds a few counts of this clone. The V call is TRBV27, the J call TRBJ1-3, with 8 bases matching TRBD1. The germline V gene has CDR1 MNHEY and CDR2 SMNVEV (reference sequence). Germline trimming cut 6 bases from V and 7 bases from J; bases unmatched to any gene: 8. The CDR3 spans 14 residues. The CDR3 spells CASRRQGPLNTIYF. CDR3 DNA: TGTGCCAGCAGGAGACAGGGGCCATTGAACACCATATATTTT.

This clone showed up just a few times. V gene TRBV6-8 combines with J gene TRBJ1-1, with unresolved D. This CDR3 region has 14 residues. CDR1 MNHGY and CDR2 SAAAGT come from the germline V gene. The V end was cut by 6 bases, the J end by 2 bases, with 13 bases between. Here the CDR3 DNA reads TGTGCCAGCAGACACCTTACAGATAACACTGAAGCTTTCTTT. This gives the protein CASRHLTDNTEAFF.

The rearrangement uses TRBV14 and TRBJ1-1; D ambiguous. The V and J ends lost 1 base and 4 bases respectively, with 10 bases between them. Germline V gene lookup returns CDR1 SGHDN and CDR2 FVKESK. CDR3 length equals 14 residues. CDR3 DNA sequence: TGTGCCAGCAGCCAAGTTAGCCTTGGCACTGAAGCTTTCTTT. It is translated as CASSQVSLGTEAFF.

This clone came up a few times. The same CDR3 arises from other DNA sequences in this sample as well. The rearrangement links TRBV11-3 to TRBJ2-1; 7 bases fit TRBD2. This CDR3 comprises 15 residues. The germline CDR1 and CDR2 sequences are SGHNT and YENEEA. Unmatched junction bases numbered 6, after V lost 3 bases and J lost 4 bases. The CDR3 nucleotides read TGTGCCAGCAGCTTGGGCGGGGGTTCATACAATGAGCAGTTCTTC. Protein: CASSLGGGSYNEQFF.

The rearrangement links TRBV15 to TRBJ2-3, with TRBD1 identical over 9 bases. Germline loops: CDR1 LNHNV, CDR2 YYDKDF (reference sequence). The V gene end was trimmed by 1 base and the J gene end by 5 bases; junction bases not matched to a gene: 7. The CDR3 runs 16 residues. The CDR3 sequence is CATSRGTGTGQDTQYF. As DNA, the CDR3 is TGTGCCACCAGCAGAGGTACCGGGACAGGGCAAGATACGCAGTATTTT. Drawing the rest from reference TRBV15 and TRBJ2-3, the complete variable domain is DAMVIQNPRYQVTQFGKPVTLSCSQTLNHNVMYWYQQKSSQAPKLLFHYYDKDFNNEADTPDNFQSRRPNTSFCFLDIRSPGLGDTAMYLCATSRGTGTGQDTQYFGPGTRLTVL.

This chain links TRBV10-3 with TRBJ1-5, with D possibly TRBD1 on 5 matching bases. Trimming left V 10 bases short and J 6 bases short, with 19 bases between. The CDR3 has 14 residues. The germline gives CDR1 ENHRY, CDR2 SYGVKD. The DNA of the CDR3 is TGTGCCAGCAGGGAGGGCAGTTGGGGTCAGCCCCAGCATTTT. Its protein product is CASREGSWGQPQHF.

This clone was picked up many times. The chain is built from TRBV11-1 and TRBJ2-5; possible D gene TRBD1, 5 bases. CDR3 size: 14 residues. Germline assignment: CDR1 SGHAT and CDR2 FQDESV (reference sequence). With 5 bases removed from V and 5 bases from J, the gap between germline ends came to 15 bases. CDR3 protein: CASSEQDRAETQYF. DNA of the CDR3: TGTGCCAGCAGCGAACAGGATAGGGCCGAGACCCAGTACTTC.